The 29 T cell receptor beta chains reported below all come from one sample, sequenced in a study of blood T cell repertoires in COVID-19. The table came from immunoSEQ multiplex PCR; TCRdb's copy has only in-frame clones and leaves some out. The profile covers around 150,000 clones, with roughly 80% appearing a single time and 8% to 10% taken by the ten largest. Sample: peripheral blood. The receptors here all came from a woman over 75 in a cohort sampled during active or convalescent COVID-19.

V gene TRBV6-2 or TRBV6-3 combines with J gene TRBJ1-2; TRBD1 matches 7 bases. The V gene end was trimmed by 5 bases and the J gene end by 2 bases; junction bases not matched to a gene: 14. Germline CDR1 is MNHEY and CDR2 is SVGEGT. The CDR3 totals 17 residues. The CDR3 DNA reads as TGTGCCAGCAGTCAATCAGGGGGACGAAACCGCAACTATGGCTACACCTTC. As protein: CASSQSGGRNRNYGYTF.

This clone was seen just once. This chain links TRBV7-9 with TRBJ2-3, with 10 bases matching TRBD2. The CDR3 extends over 19 amino acids. Trimming cost V 5 bases and J 0 bases; bases outside gene matches: 14. Germline lookup yields CDR1 SEHNR and CDR2 FQNEAQ (reference sequence). This CDR3 reads CASSRRGSSGGSSTDTQYF. Here the CDR3 DNA reads TGTGCCAGCAGCCGGCGAGGGTCTAGCGGGGGATCTAGCACAGATACGCAGTATTTT.

The V call is TRBV6-5, the J call TRBJ2-5; 9 nucleotides line up with TRBD2. Trimming at V came to 6 bases and at J to 2 bases, leaving 4 bases not matched to a gene. Germline values: CDR1 MNHEY, CDR2 SVGAGI. This CDR3 is 14 amino acids long. This CDR3 is CASSGGGGQETQYF. The DNA of the CDR3 is TGTGCCAGCAGCGGCGGGGGGGGGCAAGAGACCCAGTACTTC.

V usage is TRBV2 and J usage is TRBJ1-4, with D perhaps matching TRBD1 (5 bases). The length of the CDR3 is 13 residues. V shed 7 bases and J shed 5 bases, with 11 bases lying between them. Germline CDR1 SNHLY, CDR2 FYNNEI. The CDR3 nucleotides are TGTGCCAGCAATATGGCAGGGAATGAAAAACTGTTTTTT. Protein: CASNMAGNEKLFF.

The chain carries TRBV7-2 and TRBJ2-2; TRBD2 matches at 15 bases. V was pared by 4 bases and J by 4 bases, with 1 base of the junction left unmatched. CDR1 and CDR2 from the germline V gene are SGHTA and FQGNSA. The CDR3 is made up of 16 amino acids. The CDR3 sequence is CASSWTSGGGTGELFF. Written as DNA, the CDR3 is TGTGCCAGCAGCTGGACTAGCGGGGGGGGCACCGGGGAGCTGTTTTTT.

The chain has TRBV29-1 and TRBJ1-1, with D possibly TRBD1 on 5 matching bases. Between the trimmed V and J ends, which lost 4 bases and 1 base, there was a span of 16 bases. The CDR3 consists of 15 residues. The germline V gene encodes CDR1 SQVTM and CDR2 ANQGSEA. The chain's CDR3 is CSVAGNLATNTEAFF. CDR3 DNA: TGCAGCGTTGCAGGGAACCTGGCGACGAACACTGAAGCTTTCTTT.

This sequence joins TRBV6-5 and TRBJ2-7; 7 bases fit TRBD1. Germline V gene data show CDR1 as MNHEY and CDR2 as SVGAGI. Unmatched junction bases numbered 5, after V lost 0 bases and J lost 0 bases. The CDR3 runs 16 residues. This chain's CDR3 is CASSYSLGGVSYEQYF. CDR3 coding DNA: TGTGCCAGCAGTTACTCGTTAGGGGGCGTCTCCTACGAGCAGTACTTC.

The V call is TRBV5-4, the J call TRBJ2-1, with 7 bases that match TRBD2. Germline CDR1 reads SGHNT; CDR2 reads YYREEE (reference sequence). The CDR3 totals 16 residues. J gave up 8 bases and V 1 base, and 12 bases lay outside the gene matches. CDR3: CASSLPGGGSVDEQFF. The CDR3 bases are TGTGCCAGCAGCTTGCCTGGCGGGGGTTCCGTTGATGAGCAGTTCTTC.

This sequence joins TRBV4-1 and TRBJ1-2; D is unresolved. Germline V lookup: CDR1 MGHRA, CDR2 YSYEKL. V was pared by 4 bases and J by 5 bases, with 23 bases between. This CDR3 region has 17 residues. CDR3 sequence (DNA): TGCGCCAGCAGCCCCAATGTGGGATTTAGGGAGCGGTATGGCTACACCTTC. Its protein product is CASSPNVGFRERYGYTF.

The gene calls are TRBV4-2 and TRBJ1-1; 7 bases are a match to TRBD1. V gave up 4 bases and J gave up 4 bases; unmatched junction bases: 9. CDR3 length: 15 residues. Germline assignment: CDR1 LGHNA and CDR2 YNFKEQ. The CDR3 nucleotides are TGTGCCAGCAGCCCATACGAAACAGGGGTCACTGAAGCTTTCTTT. This gives the protein CASSPYETGVTEAFF.

This rearrangement joins TRBV3-1 (or the pseudogene TRBV3-2) to TRBJ1-5; perhaps TRBD1 as D (5 bases). The germline gives CDR1 LGHDT, CDR2 YNNKEL (reference sequence). The CDR3 runs 14 residues. V lost 4 bases, J lost 4 bases, and 11 bases lay in between. The CDR3 loop reads CASSPGQVNQPQHF. The CDR3 DNA sequence: TGTGCCAGCAGCCCTGGACAAGTTAATCAGCCCCAGCATTTT.

This chain links TRBV19 with TRBJ2-3, with D possibly being TRBD2 (6 bases). Trimming took 10 bases from V and 2 from J, leaving 13 bases between them. The germline gives CDR1 LNHDA, CDR2 SQIVND (reference sequence). CDR3 length: 13 amino acids. The CDR3 DNA is TGTGCCACGGGGGTCTTCTTCACAGATACGCAGTATTTT. This gives the protein CATGVFFTDTQYF.

This clone came up a few times. The chain links TRBV6-4 to TRBJ2-1; 8 nucleotides line up with TRBD2. This CDR3 spans 15 amino acids. The ends lost 4 bases at V and 8 bases at J; junction bases unmatched: 10. The germline V gene encodes CDR1 MRHNA and CDR2 SNTAGT. CDR3 region: CASSVSGGSGDEQFF. CDR3 bases: TGTGCCAGCAGTGTATCGGGGGGGTCGGGTGATGAGCAGTTCTTC.

The chain employs TRBV27 and TRBJ2-7, with D possibly TRBD1 on 5 matching bases. Deletions cut 5 bases from V and 4 bases from J, with 15 bases between. CDR3 length: 14 residues. Germline CDR1 and CDR2: MNHEY and SMNVEV (reference sequence). In nucleotides, the CDR3 is TGTGCCAGCAGTCCCCGGGCAGGGTTGTACGAGCAGTACTTC. Its protein is CASSPRAGLYEQYF.

The rearrangement uses TRBV4-1 and TRBJ1-2; 9 bases agree with TRBD1. The CDR3 is made up of 15 amino acids. V gave up 3 bases and J gave up 4 bases; unmatched junction bases: 6. Germline V CDR1 and CDR2: MGHRA, YSYEKL. The CDR3 nucleotides read TGCGCCAGCAGCCAGGCCGGGACAGGGCGCTATGGCTACACCTTC. Residues: CASSQAGTGRYGYTF.

The V call is TRBV4-3, the J call TRBJ1-6, with unresolved D. The V end was cut by 1 base, the J end by 8 bases, with 12 bases between. Germline V gene lookup returns CDR1 LGHNA and CDR2 YSLEER. The CDR3 is 15 amino acids. The chain's CDR3 is CASSQARTDYSPLHF. CDR3 bases: TGCGCCAGCAGCCAAGCCCGAACAGATTATTCACCCCTCCACTTT.

This clone showed up just a few times. The chain is built from TRBV5-1 and TRBJ1-6; D remains unclear. Trimming stripped 0 bases from V and 8 bases from J, with 12 bases between. This CDR3 has 15 amino acids. CDR1 is SGHRS, CDR2 YFSETQ, per germline. The CDR3 DNA sequence: TGCGCCAGCAGCTTGGCCATGACGGGAGATTCACCCCTCCACTTT. Amino acid sequence: CASSLAMTGDSPLHF.

This rearrangement joins TRBV3-1 (or the pseudogene TRBV3-2) to TRBJ2-2, with 11 bases matching TRBD1. Per the germline V gene, CDR1 is LGHDT and CDR2 is YNNKEL (reference sequence). The V gene end was trimmed by 6 bases and the J gene end by 2 bases; junction bases not matched to a gene: 5. The CDR3 is made up of 16 amino acids. The CDR3 loop is CASRKGQGANTGELFF. The CDR3 DNA is TGTGCCAGCAGAAAAGGACAGGGGGCAAACACCGGGGAGCTGTTTTTT.

The gene calls are TRBV3-1 (or the pseudogene TRBV3-2) and TRBJ1-2, with 8 bases that match TRBD1. Germline CDR1 LGHDT, CDR2 YNNKEL (reference sequence). V was pared by 0 bases and J by 8 bases, with 11 bases of the junction left unmatched. The CDR3 spans 16 residues. CDR3: CASSQDLVPGGEGYTF. CDR3 nucleotide sequence: TGTGCCAGCAGCCAAGATCTTGTTCCAGGGGGCGAGGGCTACACCTTC.

The gene calls are TRBV6-5 and TRBJ2-1; 11 nucleotides match TRBD2. The CDR3 spans 16 residues. Germline CDR1 reads MNHEY; CDR2 reads SVGAGI. V lost 0 bases to trimming and J lost 2 bases; unmatched junction nucleotides: 0. The CDR3 spells CASSYSSGGAYNEQFF. The CDR3 DNA reads TGTGCCAGCAGTTACTCTAGCGGGGGGGCCTACAATGAGCAGTTCTTC.

The chain uses TRBV19 and TRBJ1-4; 7 nucleotides line up with TRBD1. The CDR3 runs 14 residues. Trimming at V came to 6 bases and at J to 3 bases, leaving 4 bases not matched to a gene. The V gene's germline CDR1 is LNHDA and CDR2 SQIVND (reference sequence). The CDR3 spells CASRTGAANEKLFF. CDR3 DNA: TGTGCCAGTAGAACAGGGGCAGCTAATGAAAAACTGTTTTTT.

The V call is TRBV5-1, the J call TRBJ1-2; D ambiguous. CDR3 length: 12 amino acids. The V end was cut by 2 bases, the J end by 1 base, with 3 bases between. The germline gives CDR1 SGHRS, CDR2 YFSETQ. In nucleotides, the CDR3 is TGCGCCAGCAGCTTCCTTAACTATGGCTACACCTTC. Amino acid sequence: CASSFLNYGYTF. The full variable domain, with the rest looked up from reference TRBV5-1 and TRBJ1-2, is KAGVTQTPRYLIKTRGQQVTLSCSPISGHRSVSWYQQTPGQGLQFLFEYFSETQRNKGNFPGRFSGRQFSNSRSEMNVSTLELGDSALYLCASSFLNYGYTFGSGTRLTVV.

This sequence joins TRBV30 and TRBJ1-1, with no clear D. The V end was cut by 0 bases, the J end by 7 bases, with 12 bases between. There are 13 residues in the CDR3. The germline V gene has CDR1 GTSNPN and CDR2 SVGIG (reference sequence). The CDR3 coding sequence is TGTGCCTGGAGTGTACAACCACCCAATGAAGCTTTCTTT. Translating gives CAWSVQPPNEAFF.

This rearrangement joins TRBV2 to TRBJ1-1, with TRBD1 as a possible D gene (6 bases). V was pared by 8 bases and J by 1 base, with 14 bases between. Germline CDR1 and CDR2: SNHLY and FYNNEI. The CDR3 contains 14 residues. DNA of the CDR3: TGTGCCAGCGCCGACTCGGACAGGAACACTGAAGCTTTCTTT. The encoded protein is CASADSDRNTEAFF.

V is TRBV21-1 and J is TRBJ1-2; the tabulated D call, TRBD1, remains unverified against the DNA. TRBV21-1 is shown as a pseudogene. The CDR3 totals 17 residues. The chain's CDR3 is CASSKVQGPASVYGYTF. The CDR3 DNA sequence: TGTGCCAGCAGCAAAGTGCAGGGGCCGGCCTCTGTTTATGGCTACACCTTC.

The chain uses TRBV5-4 and TRBJ1-2; 7 bases map to TRBD1. Looked up from germline, CDR1 is SGHNT and CDR2 is YYREEE (reference sequence). The CDR3 totals 15 residues. J was trimmed by 0 bases and V by 3 bases; bases with no gene match: 5. The CDR3 DNA sequence: TGTGCCAGCAGCTCATCCGGGACAGCTAACTATGGCTACACCTTC. This gives the protein CASSSSGTANYGYTF.

The chain uses TRBV7-3 and TRBJ1-1, with TRBD1 matching 12 bases. Trimming took 5 bases from V and 8 from J; bases not matched to a gene: 9. Germline V gene data show CDR1 as SGHTA and CDR2 as FQGTGA. This CDR3 is built from 15 residues. Written as DNA, the CDR3 is TGTGCCAGCAGCCTCTTGGGACAGGGGGCTTCGGAAGCTTTCTTT. Protein sequence: CASSLLGQGASEAFF.

This clone showed up just once. The gene calls are TRBV5-1 and TRBJ2-7, with 11 nucleotides matching TRBD1. The CDR3 extends over 16 amino acids. Unmatched junction bases numbered 11, after V lost 3 bases and J lost 6 bases. Germline V gene sequence: CDR1 SGHRS, CDR2 YFSETQ. The CDR3 DNA reads TGCGCCAGCAGCTGGCTGGACGGACAGGGGGCGTTCGAGCAGTACTTC. Translating it yields CASSWLDGQGAFEQYF.

The chain joins TRBV6-2 or TRBV6-3 to TRBJ2-7, with D unresolved. This CDR3 comprises 12 residues. V lost 5 bases and J lost 2, with 7 bases in between. Germline V CDR1 and CDR2: MNHEY, SVGEGT. Here the CDR3 DNA reads TGTGCCAGCAGTGCGCGCCCCTACGAGCAGTACGTC. It codes for CASSARPYEQYV.